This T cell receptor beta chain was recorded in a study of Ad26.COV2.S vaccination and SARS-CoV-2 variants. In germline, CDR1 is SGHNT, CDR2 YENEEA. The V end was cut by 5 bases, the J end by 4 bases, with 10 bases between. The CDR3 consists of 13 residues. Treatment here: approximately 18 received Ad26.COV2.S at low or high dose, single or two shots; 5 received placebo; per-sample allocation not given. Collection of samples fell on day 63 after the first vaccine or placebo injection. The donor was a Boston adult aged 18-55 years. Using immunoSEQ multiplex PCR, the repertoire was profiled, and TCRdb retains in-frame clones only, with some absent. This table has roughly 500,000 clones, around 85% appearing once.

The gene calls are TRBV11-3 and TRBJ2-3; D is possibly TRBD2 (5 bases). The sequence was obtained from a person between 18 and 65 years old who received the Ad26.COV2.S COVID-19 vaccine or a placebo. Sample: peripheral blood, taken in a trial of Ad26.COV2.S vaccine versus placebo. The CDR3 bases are TGTGCCAGCAGCCAAGACGGGGCAGATACGCAGTATTTT. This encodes CASSQDGADTQYF.